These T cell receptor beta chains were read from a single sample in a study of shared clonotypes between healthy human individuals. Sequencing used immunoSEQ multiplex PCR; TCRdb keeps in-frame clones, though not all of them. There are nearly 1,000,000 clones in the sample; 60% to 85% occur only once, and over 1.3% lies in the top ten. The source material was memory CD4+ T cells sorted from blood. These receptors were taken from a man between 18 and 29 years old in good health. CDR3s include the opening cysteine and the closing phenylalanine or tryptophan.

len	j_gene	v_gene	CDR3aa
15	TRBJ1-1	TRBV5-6	CASSYWDRAAGEAFF
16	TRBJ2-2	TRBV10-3	CAISETSAGGTGELFF
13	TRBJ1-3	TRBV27	CASSLTPGNTIYF
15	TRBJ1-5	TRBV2	CASSEEQGEGQPQHF
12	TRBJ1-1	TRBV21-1	CASSVHFPEAFF
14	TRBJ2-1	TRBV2	CASKIGDSYNEQFF
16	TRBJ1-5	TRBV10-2	CASSDMGTGSNQPQHF
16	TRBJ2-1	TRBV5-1	CASRRNQGQTNNEQFF
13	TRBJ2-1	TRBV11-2	CASSRHTNNEQFF
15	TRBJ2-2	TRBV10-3	CAISESGGSGGELFF
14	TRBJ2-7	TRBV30	CAWSEGQGKNEQYF
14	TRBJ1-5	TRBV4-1	CASSQAFSNQPQHF
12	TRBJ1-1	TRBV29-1	CSVEQLNTEAFF
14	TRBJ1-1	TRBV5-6	CASSRDRMNTEAFF
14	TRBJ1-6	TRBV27	CASSLIWGPSPLHF
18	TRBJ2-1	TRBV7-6	CASSLGTSGSSFYNEQFF
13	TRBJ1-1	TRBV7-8	CASSLARYTEAFF
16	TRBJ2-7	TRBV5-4	CASSIGQGGLAREQYF
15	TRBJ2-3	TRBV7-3	CASSGGGPGTDTQYF
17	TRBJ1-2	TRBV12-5	CASSGDPRRQFAYGYTF
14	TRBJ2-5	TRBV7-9	CASSLAGGGETQYF
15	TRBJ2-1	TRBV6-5	CASSPGLAIYNEQFF
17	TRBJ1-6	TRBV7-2	CASSSRADRAIHSPLHF
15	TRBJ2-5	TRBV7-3	CASSATGGPAETQYF
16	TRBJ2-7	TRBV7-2	CASSLALALGRGEQYF
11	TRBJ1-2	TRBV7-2	CASRAGYGYTF
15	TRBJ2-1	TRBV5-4	CASRPTSGRSNEQFF
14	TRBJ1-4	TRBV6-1	CASSQGRAGEKLFF
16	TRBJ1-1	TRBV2	CASSGRAVVGSTEAFF
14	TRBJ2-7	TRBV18	CASSPGRPPTEQYF
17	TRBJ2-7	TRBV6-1	CASSEVRRTYYSYEQYF
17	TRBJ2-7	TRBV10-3	CAISDRDVVGGRNEQYF
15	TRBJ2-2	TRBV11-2	CASSLVWPNTGELFF
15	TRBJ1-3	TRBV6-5	CATKPDGRSGNTIYF
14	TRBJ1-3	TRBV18	CASSPILGGDTIYF
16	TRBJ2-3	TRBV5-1	CASSLNPSGSQDTQYF
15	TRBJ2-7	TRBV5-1	CASSDSGGAGTEQYF
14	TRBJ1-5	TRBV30	CALASEYSNQPQHF
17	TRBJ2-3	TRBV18	CASSPRTRGVLTDTQYF
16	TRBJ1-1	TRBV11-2	CASSSSLGVRGTEAFF
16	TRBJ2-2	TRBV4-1	CASSQEGGNAHGELFF
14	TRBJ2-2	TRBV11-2	CASSPGGGTGELFF
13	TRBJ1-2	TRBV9	CASSRDSNYGYTF
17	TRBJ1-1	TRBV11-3	CASSFQLQGALNTEAFF
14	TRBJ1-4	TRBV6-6	CASSYVGGDEKLFF
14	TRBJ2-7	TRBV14	CASSQETASYEQYF
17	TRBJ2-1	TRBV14	CASSQPSSGPAGHEQFF
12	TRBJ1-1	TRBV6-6	CASIDRITEAFF
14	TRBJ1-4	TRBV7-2	CASSLEQSNEKLFF
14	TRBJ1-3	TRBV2	CASSGVTSGNTIYF
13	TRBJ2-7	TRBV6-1	CASSVEALPEQYF
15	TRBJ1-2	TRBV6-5	CASTKLGQGDYGYTF
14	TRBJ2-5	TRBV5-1	CASSLDSRGETQYF